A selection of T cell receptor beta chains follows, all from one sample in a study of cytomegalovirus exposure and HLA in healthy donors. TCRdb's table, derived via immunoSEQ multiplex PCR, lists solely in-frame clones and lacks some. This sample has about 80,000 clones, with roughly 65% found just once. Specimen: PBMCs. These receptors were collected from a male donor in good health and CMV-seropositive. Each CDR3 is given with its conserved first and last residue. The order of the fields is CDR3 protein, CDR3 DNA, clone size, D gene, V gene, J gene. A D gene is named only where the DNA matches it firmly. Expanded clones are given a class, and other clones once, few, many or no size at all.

CDR3aa: CASSSRQGFSNEQFF
CDR3nt: TGTGCCAGCAGCTCCCGACAGGGTTTCTCCAATGAGCAGTTCTTC
abundance: .
d_gene: TRBD1
v_gene: TRBV5-4
j_gene: TRBJ2-1

CDR3aa: CASSSQQGYYNEQFF
CDR3nt: TGTGCCAGCAGTTCTCAACAGGGGTACTACAATGAGCAGTTCTTC
abundance: .
d_gene: TRBD1
v_gene: TRBV27
j_gene: TRBJ2-1

CDR3aa: CAWRSAGLAGVREQFF
CDR3nt: TGTGCCTGGAGGAGTGCTGGGCTAGCGGGAGTACGCGAGCAGTTCTTC
abundance: .
d_gene: TRBD2
v_gene: TRBV30
j_gene: TRBJ2-1

CDR3aa: CASSYSLETQYF
CDR3nt: TGTGCCAGCAGTTACTCCCTAGAGACCCAGTACTTC
abundance: .
d_gene: .
v_gene: TRBV6-6
j_gene: TRBJ2-5

CDR3aa: CASSEWGRTEAFF
CDR3nt: TGTGCCAGCAGTGAGTGGGGGAGGACTGAAGCTTTCTTT
abundance: .
d_gene: .
v_gene: TRBV6-1
j_gene: TRBJ1-1

CDR3aa: CASSRRQNTYEQYF
CDR3nt: TGTGCCAGTAGTCGGCGACAGAATACCTACGAGCAGTACTTC
abundance: .
d_gene: .
v_gene: TRBV19
j_gene: TRBJ2-7

CDR3aa: CASSSDRGTEAFF
CDR3nt: TGTGCCAGTAGTAGCGACAGGGGCACTGAAGCTTTCTTT
abundance: once
d_gene: TRBD1
v_gene: TRBV19
j_gene: TRBJ1-1

CDR3aa: CASSLEQYEKLFF
CDR3nt: TGTGCCAGCAGCTTAGAACAATACGAAAAACTGTTTTTT
abundance: .
d_gene: .
v_gene: TRBV7-8
j_gene: TRBJ1-4

CDR3aa: CASSGVVRGGNNEQFF
CDR3nt: TGTGCCAGCAGTGGGGTTGTGCGGGGTGGTAACAATGAGCAGTTCTTC
abundance: few
d_gene: .
v_gene: TRBV6-1
j_gene: TRBJ2-1

CDR3aa: CASSLGDRGAGNTIYF
CDR3nt: TGTGCCAGCAGCCTCGGCGACAGGGGAGCTGGAAACACCATATATTTT
abundance: .
d_gene: TRBD1
v_gene: TRBV28
j_gene: TRBJ1-3

CDR3aa: CASSQVDSSNQPQHF
CDR3nt: TGCGCCAGCAGCCAAGTCGACAGCAGCAATCAGCCCCAGCATTTT
abundance: few
d_gene: .
v_gene: TRBV4-1
j_gene: TRBJ1-5

CDR3aa: CASSASGSTSYEQYF
CDR3nt: TGTGCCAGCAGCGCCAGCGGGAGCACTTCCTACGAGCAGTACTTC
abundance: .
d_gene: TRBD2
v_gene: TRBV7-9
j_gene: TRBJ2-7

CDR3aa: CASTGQGFNQPQHF
CDR3nt: TGTGCCAGCACCGGTCAGGGGTTCAATCAGCCCCAGCATTTT
abundance: few
d_gene: .
v_gene: TRBV2
j_gene: TRBJ1-5

CDR3aa: CANSRIAGIWTDTQYF
CDR3nt: TGTGCCAACTCGAGGATAGCGGGGATCTGGACAGATACGCAGTATTTT
abundance: once
d_gene: TRBD2
v_gene: TRBV7-2
j_gene: TRBJ2-3

CDR3aa: CASSQEASGRETQYF
CDR3nt: TGTGCCAGTAGCCAAGAAGCCAGCGGCAGGGAGACCCAGTACTTC
abundance: .
d_gene: .
v_gene: TRBV4-2
j_gene: TRBJ2-5

CDR3aa: CASSMNSPGANVLTF
CDR3nt: TGTGCCAGTAGTATGAACAGCCCCGGGGCCAACGTCCTGACTTTC
abundance: .
d_gene: .
v_gene: TRBV19
j_gene: TRBJ2-6

CDR3aa: CASSYTDTSYEQYF
CDR3nt: TGTGCCAGCAGTTACACCGACACTTCCTACGAGCAGTACTTC
abundance: .
d_gene: .
v_gene: TRBV6-5
j_gene: TRBJ2-7

CDR3aa: CASSIKSGGTGREQFF
CDR3nt: TGTGCCAGCAGCATAAAAAGCGGGGGAACCGGACGTGAGCAGTTCTTC
abundance: .
d_gene: TRBD2
v_gene: TRBV5-4
j_gene: TRBJ2-1

CDR3aa: CASSISDTSSYEQYF
CDR3nt: TGTGCCAGTAGTATATCGGACACGAGCTCCTACGAGCAGTACTTC
abundance: .
d_gene: .
v_gene: TRBV19
j_gene: TRBJ2-7

CDR3aa: CACAGKIVRETQYF
CDR3nt: TGTGCCTGCGCGGGGAAGATCGTGCGGGAGACCCAGTACTTC
abundance: .
d_gene: .
v_gene: TRBV30
j_gene: TRBJ2-5

CDR3aa: CASSVTGRGYTF
CDR3nt: TGTGCCAGCAGTGTAACAGGGCGGGGCTACACCTTC
abundance: few
d_gene: .
v_gene: TRBV25-1
j_gene: TRBJ1-2

CDR3aa: CASKYSGANVLTF
CDR3nt: TGTGCCAGCAAATACTCTGGGGCCAACGTCCTGACTTTC
abundance: few
d_gene: .
v_gene: TRBV27
j_gene: TRBJ2-6

CDR3aa: CAWGGSPNNEQFF
CDR3nt: TGTGCCTGGGGAGGGAGTCCCAACAATGAGCAGTTCTTC
abundance: few
d_gene: .
v_gene: TRBV30
j_gene: TRBJ2-1

CDR3aa: CASSLYSGGFLKEDTQYF
CDR3nt: TGTGCCAGCAGCTTGTATAGCGGGGGGTTCCTTAAAGAAGATACGCAGTATTTT
abundance: .
d_gene: TRBD2
v_gene: TRBV7-9
j_gene: TRBJ2-3

CDR3aa: CASSPTTGINEQFF
CDR3nt: TGTGCCAGCTCCCCTACAACAGGGATCAATGAGCAGTTCTTC
abundance: .
d_gene: .
v_gene: TRBV18
j_gene: TRBJ2-1

CDR3aa: CASSLQGANYGYTF
CDR3nt: TGTGCCAGCAGTTTACAGGGGGCTAACTATGGCTACACCTTC
abundance: .
d_gene: TRBD1
v_gene: TRBV27
j_gene: TRBJ1-2

CDR3aa: CASSLQGADGYTF
CDR3nt: TGTGCCAGCAGCTTACAGGGGGCAGATGGCTACACCTTC
abundance: .
d_gene: TRBD1
v_gene: TRBV9
j_gene: TRBJ1-2

CDR3aa: CASSLIGEKLFF
CDR3nt: TGTGCCAGCAGTTTAATCGGGGAAAAACTGTTTTTT
abundance: .
d_gene: .
v_gene: TRBV28
j_gene: TRBJ1-4

CDR3aa: CATTNTGELFF
CDR3nt: TGTGCCACCACGAACACCGGGGAGCTGTTTTTT
abundance: once
d_gene: .
v_gene: TRBV19
j_gene: TRBJ2-2

CDR3aa: CASSLLGGDTEAFF
CDR3nt: TGTGCCAGCAGTTTGTTGGGGGGAGACACTGAAGCTTTCTTT
abundance: .
d_gene: .
v_gene: TRBV28
j_gene: TRBJ1-1

CDR3aa: CASSLGAGGLYEQYF
CDR3nt: TGTGCCAGCAGTTTAGGGGCAGGGGGCCTCTACGAGCAGTACTTC
abundance: .
d_gene: TRBD1
v_gene: TRBV28
j_gene: TRBJ2-7

CDR3aa: CASSLVAGKEAFF
CDR3nt: TGTGCCAGCAGCTTAGTAGCGGGGAAAGAAGCTTTCTTT
abundance: .
d_gene: .
v_gene: TRBV7-9
j_gene: TRBJ1-1

CDR3aa: CASSPERGDTQYF
CDR3nt: TGTGCCAGCAGCCCGGAGCGGGGGGATACGCAGTATTTT
abundance: .
d_gene: TRBD2
v_gene: TRBV6-4
j_gene: TRBJ2-3

CDR3aa: CASRVTGLNTEAFF
CDR3nt: TGTGCCAGCAGGGTAACAGGGCTGAACACTGAAGCTTTCTTT
abundance: .
d_gene: .
v_gene: TRBV6-1
j_gene: TRBJ1-1

CDR3aa: CASSLEPNQPQHF
CDR3nt: TGTGCCAGCAGCTTAGAGCCCAATCAGCCCCAGCATTTT
abundance: once
d_gene: .
v_gene: TRBV5-5
j_gene: TRBJ1-5

CDR3aa: CASSLAQEGGTPQHF
CDR3nt: TGTGCCAGCAGCTTAGCGCAGGAGGGGGGGACGCCCCAGCATTTT
abundance: .
d_gene: .
v_gene: TRBV7-9
j_gene: TRBJ1-5

CDR3aa: CASRPGLHAPDTQYF
CDR3nt: TGTGCCAGCAGGCCCGGACTTCACGCCCCAGATACGCAGTATTTT
abundance: .
d_gene: .
v_gene: TRBV9
j_gene: TRBJ2-3

CDR3aa: CASSQEGRDRGLGGGYTF
CDR3nt: TGCGCCAGCAGCCAAGAGGGTCGGGACAGGGGGCTTGGCGGTGGCTACACCTTC
abundance: few
d_gene: TRBD1
v_gene: TRBV4-3
j_gene: TRBJ1-2

CDR3aa: CASSRRLYGYTF
CDR3nt: TGTGCCAGTAGTCGCCGACTCTATGGCTACACCTTC
abundance: .
d_gene: .
v_gene: TRBV19
j_gene: TRBJ1-2

CDR3aa: CASSAGQGNTEAFF
CDR3nt: TGTGCCAGCAGCGCCGGACAGGGGAACACTGAAGCTTTCTTT
abundance: .
d_gene: TRBD1
v_gene: TRBV9
j_gene: TRBJ1-1

CDR3aa: CAISESGVSNEKLFF
CDR3nt: TGTGCCATCAGTGAATCCGGTGTTTCTAATGAAAAACTGTTTTTT
abundance: few
d_gene: .
v_gene: TRBV10-3
j_gene: TRBJ1-4

CDR3aa: CASSPRTSGSRDTQYF
CDR3nt: TGTGCCAGCAGTCCCCGGACTAGCGGGAGTAGGGATACGCAGTATTTT
abundance: .
d_gene: TRBD2
v_gene: TRBV28
j_gene: TRBJ2-3

CDR3aa: CASSPGNTDTQYF
CDR3nt: TGTGCCAGCAGCCCAGGGAACACAGATACGCAGTATTTT
abundance: once
d_gene: .
v_gene: TRBV7-9
j_gene: TRBJ2-3

CDR3aa: CASGRAGETQYF
CDR3nt: TGTGCCAGCGGGAGGGCCGGGGAGACCCAGTACTTC
abundance: .
d_gene: TRBD2
v_gene: TRBV27
j_gene: TRBJ2-5

CDR3aa: CASSLRLGGVSAEAFF
CDR3nt: TGTGCCAGCAGCTTAAGGTTGGGAGGGGTCTCGGCTGAAGCTTTCTTT
abundance: .
d_gene: .
v_gene: TRBV7-2
j_gene: TRBJ1-1

CDR3aa: CASSIRGAERAFF
CDR3nt: TGTGCCAGCAGTATACGAGGCGCTGAGAGGGCTTTCTTT
abundance: .
d_gene: .
v_gene: TRBV6-6
j_gene: TRBJ1-1

CDR3aa: CASSIRQRATGELFF
CDR3nt: TGTGCCAGTAGTATTCGTCAGAGGGCCACCGGGGAGCTGTTTTTT
abundance: once
d_gene: .
v_gene: TRBV19
j_gene: TRBJ2-2

CDR3aa: CASSVSGVSTDTQYF
CDR3nt: TGTGCCAGCAGCGTATCCGGGGTAAGCACAGATACGCAGTATTTT
abundance: .
d_gene: .
v_gene: TRBV9
j_gene: TRBJ2-3

CDR3aa: CASSFPPTGSNEQYF
CDR3nt: TGTGCCAGCAGCTTCCCCCCGACAGGCTCCAACGAGCAGTACTTC
abundance: .
d_gene: .
v_gene: TRBV7-2
j_gene: TRBJ2-7

CDR3aa: CASSLVEALKPQHF
CDR3nt: TGTGCCAGCAGCTTAGTAGAGGCCCTAAAGCCCCAGCATTTT
abundance: .
d_gene: .
v_gene: TRBV7-2
j_gene: TRBJ1-5

CDR3aa: CSAYGQETQYF
CDR3nt: TGCAGTGCTTACGGGCAAGAGACCCAGTACTTC
abundance: few
d_gene: .
v_gene: TRBV20-1
j_gene: TRBJ2-5

CDR3aa: CASSGGTGLSTGELFF
CDR3nt: TGTGCCAGCAGTGGGGGGACAGGGCTTAGCACCGGGGAGCTGTTTTTT
abundance: few
d_gene: TRBD1
v_gene: TRBV6-1
j_gene: TRBJ2-2